This passage covers 16 T cell receptor beta chains from one sample sequenced in a study of radiotherapy plus CTLA-4 blockade in lung cancer. Measured with immunoSEQ multiplex PCR; TCRdb has only the in-frame clones, and not every one. The sample carries 90,000 or so clones, 83% recorded once. The specimen comprised peripheral blood, sampled from a patient treated with radiotherapy plus ipilimumab. Source of these receptors: a human donor with non-small cell lung cancer who had stable disease on radiotherapy plus ipilimumab.

V gene TRBV13 combines with J gene TRBJ1-6; the D gene is possibly TRBD1 (5 bases). V was pared by 4 bases and J by 0 bases, with 13 bases between. The CDR3 length is 17 residues. Germline assignment: CDR1 PRHDT and CDR2 FYEKMQ (reference sequence). For the CDR3, the DNA is TGTGCCAGCAGCTCCGGGGACGGCGACTCCTATAATTCACCCCTCCACTTT. Encoded protein: CASSSGDGDSYNSPLHF.

V and J are TRBV10-2 and TRBJ1-5; TRBD1 aligns across 7 bases. V shed 3 bases and J 4 bases; nucleotides not matched to a gene: 6. The CDR3 has 15 amino acids. Germline CDR1 is WSHSY and CDR2 is SAAADI. CDR3 DNA sequence: TGCGCCAGCAGTGACGCCGGGACAGCTAATCAGCCCCAGCATTTT. This encodes CASSDAGTANQPQHF.

This clone was seen a handful of times. The chain employs TRBV6-5 and TRBJ2-7; a weak D match, TRBD1 (5 bases). Germline CDR1 MNHEY, CDR2 SVGAGI. The V end lost 8 bases, the J end lost 6 bases, and 11 bases lay between the germline ends. CDR3 length: 11 residues. CDR3: CASETVSEQYF. DNA for the CDR3: TGTGCCAGCGAGACAGTCTCCGAGCAGTACTTC.

V gene TRBV5-4 combines with J gene TRBJ1-3; TRBD1 is a possible D gene (6 bases). Germline V gene data show CDR1 as SGHNT and CDR2 as YYREEE (reference sequence). Trimming left V 1 base short and J 4 bases short, with 12 bases between. The length of the CDR3 is 15 residues. CDR3 sequence: CASSLPTGTGNTIYF. CDR3 nucleotides: TGTGCCAGCAGCTTGCCTACAGGGACGGGAAACACCATATATTTT.

This sequence joins TRBV28 and TRBJ2-3, with 10 bases matching TRBD2. The germline CDR1 and CDR2 sequences are MDHEN and SYDVKM. J gave up 1 base and V 8 bases, and 0 bases lay outside the gene matches. This CDR3 is 13 amino acids long. DNA of the CDR3: TGTGCCAGCGGGACTAGCGGCACAGATACGCAGTATTTT. Encoded protein: CASGTSGTDTQYF.

The rearrangement uses TRBV2 and TRBJ1-3; D unclear. Germline V CDR1 and CDR2: SNHLY, FYNNEI. V dropped 6 bases and J dropped 4 bases, with 13 bases sitting between them. CDR3 length equals 14 residues. The CDR3 sequence is CASREPGLGNTIYF. CDR3 coding DNA: TGTGCCAGCAGGGAACCGGGCCTCGGAAACACCATATATTTT. Combining the CDR3 with reference TRBV2 and TRBJ1-3 gives the whole variable domain EPEVTQTPSHQVTQMGQEVILRCVPISNHLYFYWYRQILGQKVEFLVSFYNNEISEKSEIFDDQFSVERPDGSNFTLKIRSTKLEDSAMYFCASREPGLGNTIYFGEGSWLTVV.

V is TRBV7-9 and J is TRBJ1-4; maybe TRBD1 (6 bases). The V and J ends lost 5 bases and 4 bases respectively, with 11 bases between them. The CDR3 has 14 residues. Germline V gene data show CDR1 as SEHNR and CDR2 as FQNEAQ (reference sequence). CDR3 in amino acids: CASSTGTFNEKLFF. CDR3 nucleotide sequence: TGTGCCAGCAGCACCGGGACATTTAATGAAAAACTGTTTTTT.

In this sample, this clone turned up a few times. At the DNA level, this CDR3 is encoded by other sequences in the same sample as well. This chain joins TRBV10-3 and TRBJ2-7; 7 bases line up with TRBD1. J lost 4 bases, V lost 5 bases, and 14 bases had no gene match. The CDR3 spans 16 residues. Germline V lookup: CDR1 ENHRY, CDR2 SYGVKD. CDR3 DNA: TGTGCCATCAGTCCTCCCATTGGAACAGGGGATTACGAGCAGTACTTC. It codes for CAISPPIGTGDYEQYF.

The chain carries TRBV6-6 and TRBJ1-2; 7 nucleotides align to TRBD1. V lost 6 bases to trimming and J lost 3 bases; unmatched junction nucleotides: 4. The CDR3 totals 13 residues. Germline assignment: CDR1 MNHNY and CDR2 SVGAGI (reference sequence). The CDR3 region is CASSPQGDYGYTF. CDR3 sequence (DNA): TGTGCCAGCAGCCCCCAGGGGGACTATGGCTACACCTTC.

The V and J genes are TRBV19 and TRBJ2-1, with D possibly TRBD1 on 5 matching bases. V was clipped by 7 bases and J by 1 base, with 14 bases between them. Germline-derived CDR1 and CDR2 are LNHDA and SQIVND (reference sequence). The CDR3 totals 15 residues. CDR3 amino acids: CASKMAGISYNEQFF. As DNA, the CDR3 is TGTGCCAGTAAAATGGCAGGGATATCCTACAATGAGCAGTTCTTC.

In its sample, this clone was seen a few times. The chain combines TRBV6-5 with TRBJ1-4; perhaps TRBD1 as D (5 bases). Germline CDR1 MNHEY, CDR2 SVGAGI. This CDR3 has 15 residues. Trimming cost V 4 bases and J 5 bases, with 14 bases left between them. The CDR3 reads CASSSGTPANEKLFF. The DNA of the CDR3 is TGTGCCAGCAGTTCCGGGACTCCGGCCAATGAAAAACTGTTTTTT.

In its sample, this clone was seen a few times. The rearrangement uses TRBV19 and TRBJ1-3; the D gene is possibly TRBD1 (5 bases). The V gene's germline CDR1 is LNHDA and CDR2 SQIVND (reference sequence). Deletions cut 7 bases from V and 3 bases from J, with 10 bases between. This CDR3 spans 13 amino acids. The chain's CDR3 is CASNPGIGNTIYF. The CDR3 bases are TGTGCCAGTAATCCAGGGATTGGAAACACCATATATTTT.

For this clone: This specimen includes other DNA sequences encoding the same CDR3. The rearrangement joins TRBV7-8 to TRBJ1-2; D may be TRBD1 (5 bases). V was pared by 5 bases and J by 2 bases, with 18 bases between. Per the germline V gene, CDR1 is SGHVS and CDR2 is FQNEAQ. The CDR3 sequence is 16 residues long. The CDR3 is CASSLETAQSNYGYTF. The DNA for the CDR3 is TGTGCCAGCAGCCTAGAGACAGCGCAAAGCAACTATGGCTACACCTTC.

The gene calls are TRBV5-1 and TRBJ2-2; 11 nucleotides line up with TRBD2. The germline V gene encodes CDR1 SGHRS and CDR2 YFSETQ. The trim removed 5 bases at V and 7 bases at J, leaving 13 bases unmatched. This CDR3 region has 17 residues. The CDR3 here is CASRILTSGRQVGELFF. The DNA of the CDR3 is TGCGCCAGCAGGATCCTCACTAGCGGGAGACAGGTCGGGGAGCTGTTTTTT.

This chain joins TRBV28 and TRBJ1-6; the match to TRBD1 covers 7 bases. CDR1 and CDR2 (germline): MDHEN, SYDVKM. This CDR3 has 15 residues. Trimming cost V 8 bases and J 6 bases; bases outside gene matches: 10. In DNA form, the CDR3 reads TGTGCCAGCTCTTTCACCGGGACAGTTAATTCACCCCTCCACTTT. This gives the protein CASSFTGTVNSPLHF.

The genes are TRBV28 and TRBJ1-4, with D perhaps matching TRBD1 (6 bases). Germline assignment: CDR1 MDHEN and CDR2 SYDVKM. V was shortened by 2 bases and J by 2 bases, with 9 bases between the two germline ends. This CDR3 is 15 amino acids long. CDR3 nucleotides: TGTGCCAGCAGTTTAAGGGGGAGGACTAATGAAAAACTGTTTTTT. It is translated as CASSLRGRTNEKLFF. The full variable domain, in which reference TRBV28 and TRBJ1-4 provide the parts outside the CDR3, is DVKVTQSSRYLVKRTGEKVFLECVQDMDHENMFWYRQDPGLGLRLIYFSYDVKMKEKGDIPEGYSVSREKKERFSLILESASTNQTSMYLCASSLRGRTNEKLFFGSGTQLSVL.